These 7 T cell receptor beta chains share one sample of origin, sequenced in a study of blood T cell repertoires in COVID-19. Data came from immunoSEQ multiplex PCR; TCRdb stores just in-frame clones and leaves some out. The sample holds roughly 30,000 clones, approximately 91% seen once. The sample taken for sequencing was peripheral blood. Receptor source: a man aged 55 to 70 with COVID-19, enrolled during active disease.

The rearrangement links TRBV27 to TRBJ2-1, with 10 bases identical to TRBD2. The CDR3 extends over 18 amino acids. The V segment lost 6 bases and the J segment 1 base; nucleotides outside the gene matches: 12. Germline CDR1 MNHEY, CDR2 SMNVEV (reference sequence). CDR3 region: CASRKLKREGRSYNEQFF. DNA of the CDR3: TGTGCCAGCAGAAAACTCAAGCGGGAGGGCCGGTCCTACAATGAGCAGTTCTTC.

The rearrangement links TRBV29-1 to TRBJ1-5, with a weak D call TRBD1 (5 bases). This CDR3 is built from 12 residues. Germline-derived CDR1 and CDR2 are SQVTM and ANQGSEA. V was cut by 4 bases and J by 4 bases, with 8 bases left in between. The CDR3, as DNA: TGCAGCGTTGCAGGGCGAAATCAGCCCCAGCATTTT. Its translation: CSVAGRNQPQHF.

Only one count was recorded for this clone. This chain joins TRBV28 and TRBJ1-6; 7 bases align to TRBD1. The CDR3 runs 15 residues. The trim removed 5 bases at V and 9 bases at J, leaving 10 bases unmatched. Germline lookup yields CDR1 MDHEN and CDR2 SYDVKM. CDR3: CASSLSTGAGSPLHF. DNA for the CDR3: TGTGCCAGCAGTCTTTCAACAGGGGCAGGTTCACCCCTCCACTTT.

This clone appeared a single time. The chain carries TRBV30 and TRBJ2-2, with D perhaps TRBD1 (6 bases). Germline CDR1 is GTSNPN and CDR2 is SVGIG (reference sequence). V dropped 4 bases and J dropped 7 bases, with 22 bases sitting between them. The CDR3 is 16 amino acids. The CDR3 DNA sequence: TGTGCCTGGACCCCCCCCAATCAGGGGATCCGCGGGGAGCTGTTTTTT. This codes for CAWTPPNQGIRGELFF.

The chain carries TRBV6-5 and TRBJ1-2; tentatively, D is TRBD1 (5 bases). This CDR3 is built from 12 residues. V was cut by 7 bases and J by 8 bases, with 14 bases left in between. CDR1 and CDR2 (germline): MNHEY, SVGAGI. The CDR3 DNA follows: TGTGCCAGCACCGGGACGGCGGGGGGCTACACCTTC. Translated: CASTGTAGGYTF.

The V gene is TRBV15, the J gene TRBJ2-7; 7 bases map to TRBD2. The CDR3 runs to 15 residues. V lost 5 bases and J lost 0; bases outside the gene matches: 7. The germline gives CDR1 LNHNV, CDR2 YYDKDF (reference sequence). The CDR3 coding sequence is TGTGCCACCAGCCTACACCGGGACTACTCCTACGAGCAGTACTTC. Translating it yields CATSLHRDYSYEQYF.

The rearrangement links TRBV18 to TRBJ1-5; a weak D match, TRBD1 (5 bases). V was clipped by 3 bases and J by 5 bases, with 14 bases between them. The CDR3 runs 15 residues. Looked up from germline, CDR1 is KGHSH and CDR2 is LQKENI. The CDR3 bases are TGTGCCAGCTCACCCCTCGGGACTCGGGATCAGCCCCAGCATTTT. This translates into CASSPLGTRDQPQHF.